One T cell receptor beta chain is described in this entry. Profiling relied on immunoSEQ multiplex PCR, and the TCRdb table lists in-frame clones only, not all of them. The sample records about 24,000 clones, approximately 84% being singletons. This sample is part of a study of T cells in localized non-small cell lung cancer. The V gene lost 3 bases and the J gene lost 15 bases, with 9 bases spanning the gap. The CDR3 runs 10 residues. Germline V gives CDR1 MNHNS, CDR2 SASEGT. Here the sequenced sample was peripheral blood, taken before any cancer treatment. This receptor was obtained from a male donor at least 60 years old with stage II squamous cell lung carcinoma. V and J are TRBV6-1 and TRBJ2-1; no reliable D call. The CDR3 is CASSELGPFF. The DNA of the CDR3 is TGTGCCAGCAGTGAGTTGGGTCCGTTCTTC.